Sequencing of this T cell receptor beta chain was carried out in a study of T-cell reconstitution after alpha-beta-depleted transplantation in children. Findings of the study overall: T cells produced anew were the main source of T-cell counts and diversity one year after transplant. Reportedly, alpha-beta T cells present about two months post-transplant originated from several hundred expanded clones of graft origin.

As for this clonotype: Antigen unknown.

Unique molecular identifiers were used to barcode this TCRbeta library. TCRdb analysed the PCR reads with MiXCR anew, one entry per CDR3 protein. This sample yields about a million distinct CDR3 sequences, of which about 31% are seen a single time; approximately 30% belongs to the top ten. The TCR was taken from a boy under two years old who had a stem cell transplant for SCID, so the T cells may come from the graft donor. Material: PBMCs, mostly from graft donor cells, obtained 360 days after TCRalphabeta/CD19-depleted stem cell transplant.

The CDR3 reads CSARIGSRSGNTIYF. CDR3 in DNA: TGCAGTGCTAGAATCGGTAGTCGGTCTGGAAACACCATATATTTT. V usage is TRBV20-1 and J usage is TRBJ1-3; D not resolved. Trimming left V 2 bases short and J 1 base short, with 12 bases between. This CDR3 region has 15 residues. Germline loops: CDR1 DFQATT, CDR2 SNEGSKA (reference sequence).